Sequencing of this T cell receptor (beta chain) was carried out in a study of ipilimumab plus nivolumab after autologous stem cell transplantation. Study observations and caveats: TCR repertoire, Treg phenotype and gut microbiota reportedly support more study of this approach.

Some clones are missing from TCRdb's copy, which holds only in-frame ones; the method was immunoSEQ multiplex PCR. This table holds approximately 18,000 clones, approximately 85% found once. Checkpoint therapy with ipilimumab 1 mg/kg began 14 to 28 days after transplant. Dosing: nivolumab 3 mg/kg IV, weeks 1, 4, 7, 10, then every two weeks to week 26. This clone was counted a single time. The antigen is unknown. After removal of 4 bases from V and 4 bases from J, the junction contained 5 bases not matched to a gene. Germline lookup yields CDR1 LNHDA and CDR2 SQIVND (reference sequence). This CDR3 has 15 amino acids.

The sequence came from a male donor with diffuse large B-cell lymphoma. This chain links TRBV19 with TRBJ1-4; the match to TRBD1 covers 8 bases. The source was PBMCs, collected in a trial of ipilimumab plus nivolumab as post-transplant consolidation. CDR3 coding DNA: TGTGCCAGTAGTACAAGACAGGGGATTAATGAAAAACTGTTTTTT. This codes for CASSTRQGINEKLFF.